This passage covers 29 T cell receptor beta chains from one sample sequenced in a study of blood T cell repertoires in COVID-19 (dated by TCRdb to the early 2020s). Library preparation used the immunoSEQ multiplex PCR assay. What TCRdb holds here is the immuneACCESS table cut down to in-frame rearrangements. Part of the clones is not present; checked against another copy, under half of the missing clones reflect an unresolved V gene, and the others are unexplained. Present in this sample are a few hundred thousand clones, 70% to 90% of which were seen just once. 10% of the sample lies in the top ten. Sequencing used peripheral blood. The receptor source for this set is a woman of 80 years or more with acute or convalescent COVID-19.

Only one count was recorded for this clone. J is TRBJ2-3 and V is TRBV6-5, with TRBD2 matching over 13 bases. The CDR3 runs to 14 residues. Germline V gives CDR1 MNHEY, CDR2 SVGAGI. Unmatched junction bases numbered 5, after V lost 10 bases and J lost 4 bases. CDR3: CATKLAGGADTQYF. The CDR3 coding sequence is TGTGCCACCAAACTAGCGGGGGGGGCAGATACGCAGTATTTT.

The rearrangement joins TRBV6-5 to TRBJ2-7, with D uncertain. The CDR3 runs to 13 residues. The V and J ends lost 2 bases and 1 base respectively, with 6 bases between them. The germline CDR1 and CDR2 sequences are MNHEY and SVGAGI. CDR3 nucleotide sequence: TGTGCCAGCAGTTACGGCAAATCCTACGAGCAGTACTTC. Its translation: CASSYGKSYEQYF.

The chain links TRBV5-1 to TRBJ2-1; TRBD2 agrees at 11 bases. The germline V gene has CDR1 SGHRS and CDR2 YFSETQ. Trimming cost V 4 bases and J 5 bases; bases outside gene matches: 5. The CDR3 is made up of 15 amino acids. The CDR3 DNA is TGCGCCAGCAGCCCTCTAGCGGGAGGCCACAATGAGCAGTTCTTC. Its protein product is CASSPLAGGHNEQFF.

The chain employs TRBV7-2 and TRBJ1-6; D possibly corresponds to TRBD1 (6 bases). With 4 bases removed from V and 6 bases from J, the gap between germline ends came to 7 bases. The CDR3 contains 13 residues. Germline V gene sequence: CDR1 SGHTA, CDR2 FQGNSA. CDR3 residues: CASSSQGNSPLHF. As DNA, the CDR3 is TGTGCCAGCAGCTCACAGGGTAATTCACCCCTCCACTTT.

The chain uses TRBV7-2 and TRBJ2-1; the match to TRBD2 covers 9 bases. The CDR3 covers 15 residues. Germline V gene lookup returns CDR1 SGHTA and CDR2 FQGNSA. Trimming took 3 bases from V and 2 from J; bases not matched to a gene: 2. The CDR3 protein is CASSFSGGPYNEQFF. The CDR3 region has the DNA TGTGCCAGCAGCTTTAGCGGGGGCCCCTACAATGAGCAGTTCTTC.

The chain links TRBV2 to TRBJ2-3; D is unresolved. Germline CDR1 SNHLY, CDR2 FYNNEI. The CDR3 totals 14 residues. V was trimmed by 4 bases and J by 2 bases, leaving 10 bases between them. In DNA form, the CDR3 reads TGTGCCAGCAGTGGGGCCTCCTTCACAGATACGCAGTATTTT. Its protein is CASSGASFTDTQYF.

The chain uses TRBV9 and TRBJ1-1; TRBD1 matches at 7 bases. Germline assignment: CDR1 SGDLS and CDR2 YYNGEE. Germline trimming cut 4 bases from V and 10 bases from J; bases unmatched to any gene: 10. The CDR3 is 13 amino acids. CDR3 coding DNA: TGTGCCAGCAGCCCCCGAGACAGGGCCGGAGCTTTCTTT. It translates to CASSPRDRAGAFF. The full variable domain, rest sourced from reference TRBV9 and TRBJ1-1, is DSGVTQTPKHLITATGQRVTLRCSPRSGDLSVYWYQQSLDQGLQFLIQYYNGEERAKGNILERFSAQQFPDLHSELNLSSLELGDSALYFCASSPRDRAGAFFGQGTRLTVV.

This clone was seen a few times. The rearrangement joins TRBV27 to TRBJ1-2, with 7 bases identical to TRBD1. V gave up 5 bases and J gave up 5 bases; unmatched junction bases: 2. Germline CDR1 and CDR2: MNHEY and SMNVEV (reference sequence). This CDR3 region has 12 residues. CDR3: CASSETGYGYTF. CDR3 nucleotide sequence: TGTGCCAGCAGTGAGACAGGGTATGGCTACACCTTC.

This clone was picked up one time. The chain combines TRBV2 with TRBJ1-5; D uncertain. The V and J ends lost 2 bases and 5 bases respectively, with 7 bases between them. CDR3 size: 13 residues. CDR1 and CDR2 (germline): SNHLY, FYNNEI. The CDR3 sequence is CASSENGDQPQHF. The CDR3 region has the DNA TGTGCCAGCAGTGAAAATGGAGATCAGCCCCAGCATTTT.

V gene TRBV19 combines with J gene TRBJ2-7, with 8 nucleotides matching TRBD2. The V and J ends lost 4 bases and 3 bases, in that order; junction bases with no gene match: 5. Germline lookup yields CDR1 LNHDA and CDR2 SQIVND (reference sequence). The CDR3 is made up of 14 amino acids. As DNA, the CDR3 is TGTGCCAGTAGTAACGGGGGGGCGGTCTACGAGCAGTACTTC. Translated: CASSNGGAVYEQYF.

The chain couples TRBV5-1 to TRBJ1-4; D is perhaps TRBD1 (5 bases). The germline gives CDR1 SGHRS, CDR2 YFSETQ. V was shortened by 0 bases and J by 7 bases, with 16 bases between the two germline ends. CDR3 length: 16 residues. The CDR3 bases are TGCGCCAGCAGCTTGGTTGATGGGGCTCAGGTTGAAAAACTGTTTTTT. It encodes CASSLVDGAQVEKLFF.

This sequence joins TRBV6-2 or TRBV6-3 and TRBJ1-1; TRBD1 matches 7 bases. Germline CDR1 is MNHEY and CDR2 is SVGEGT. The CDR3 covers 15 residues. V was pared by 6 bases and J by 1 base, with 8 bases of the junction left unmatched. This CDR3 reads CASSIAGGRNTEAFF. Here the CDR3 DNA reads TGTGCCAGCAGCATTGCAGGGGGGAGGAACACTGAAGCTTTCTTT.

The chain carries TRBV2 and TRBJ2-1; TRBD1 matches at 8 bases. The CDR3 totals 14 residues. Germline loops: CDR1 SNHLY, CDR2 FYNNEI. With 1 base clipped from V and 8 bases from J, the junction kept 4 bases outside the gene matches. The CDR3 sequence: CASSEGQGAYEQFF. The CDR3 region has the DNA TGTGCCAGCAGTGAAGGGCAGGGGGCTTATGAGCAGTTCTTC.

The chain employs TRBV20-1 and TRBJ1-2; maybe TRBD1 (5 bases). The CDR3 length is 11 residues. V lost 6 bases and J lost 8, with 13 bases in between. The germline V gene encodes CDR1 DFQATT and CDR2 SNEGSKA (reference sequence). The CDR3 sequence is CSAPGLWGYTF. The CDR3 DNA is TGCAGTGCGCCGGGACTCTGGGGCTACACCTTC.

The V and J genes are TRBV28 and TRBJ2-3; 9 nucleotides line up with TRBD2. With 3 bases clipped from V and 1 base from J, the junction kept 5 bases outside the gene matches. The CDR3 loop spans 16 amino acids. The germline gives CDR1 MDHEN, CDR2 SYDVKM. The CDR3: CASSFAGGGGTDTQYF. The CDR3, as DNA: TGTGCCAGCAGTTTTGCGGGAGGGGGAGGCACAGATACGCAGTATTTT.

The chain links TRBV7-2 to TRBJ2-5, with D uncertain. This CDR3 comprises 15 residues. The germline CDR1 and CDR2 sequences are SGHTA and FQGNSA. V lost 2 bases and J 5 bases, leaving 15 bases between the germline ends. The CDR3 sequence: CASSLSRGIGETQYF. The CDR3 nucleotides read TGTGCCAGCAGCTTATCGAGAGGCATCGGCGAGACCCAGTACTTC.

The V gene is TRBV4-2, the J gene TRBJ2-1; 10 bases align to TRBD2. V was clipped by 4 bases and J by 2 bases; unmatched bases: 20. CDR3 length: 21 amino acids. The germline CDR1 and CDR2 sequences are LGHNA and YNFKEQ. CDR3 sequence: CASSLNRGTSALAPTYNEQFF. CDR3 coding DNA: TGTGCCAGCAGCCTCAATCGAGGGACTAGCGCCCTAGCTCCCACCTACAATGAGCAGTTCTTC.

The gene calls are TRBV19 and TRBJ2-2; the match to TRBD1 covers 10 bases. The CDR3 runs to 15 residues. CDR1 LNHDA and CDR2 SQIVND come from the germline V gene (reference sequence). Germline trimming cut 7 bases from V and 2 bases from J; bases unmatched to any gene: 4. This chain's CDR3 is CASKGDRGNTGELFF. CDR3 DNA: TGTGCCAGTAAGGGGGACAGGGGCAACACCGGGGAGCTGTTTTTT.

This rearrangement joins TRBV27 to TRBJ2-7; D not certain. The V end was cut by 2 bases, the J end by 1 base, with 15 bases between. CDR3 length: 16 amino acids. Germline V gene sequence: CDR1 MNHEY, CDR2 SMNVEV (reference sequence). CDR3 nucleotides: TGTGCCAGCAGTTTACGGTTTAGCCAGCCTTCCTACGAGCAGTACTTC. Encoded protein: CASSLRFSQPSYEQYF.

This clone was recorded only once. The chain joins TRBV6-5 to TRBJ2-7, with 8 bases lining up with TRBD1. This CDR3 is 13 amino acids long. The ends lost 7 bases at V and 3 bases at J; junction bases unmatched: 5. Germline V CDR1 and CDR2: MNHEY, SVGAGI. The CDR3 DNA reads as TGTGCCAGCACTAGACAGGGGTTCTACGAGCAGTACTTC. It codes for CASTRQGFYEQYF.

The chain recombines TRBV7-9 with TRBJ2-7; D is perhaps TRBD2 (6 bases). The V gene's germline CDR1 is SEHNR and CDR2 FQNEAQ (reference sequence). There are 14 residues in the CDR3. Between the trimmed V and J ends, which lost 5 bases and 7 bases, there was a span of 18 bases. CDR3 sequence (DNA): TGTGCCAGCAGCCAAGTGGCGGGACTCACTGAGCAGTACTTC. Translated: CASSQVAGLTEQYF.

The CDR3 bases are TGTGCCAGCAGTGAATACGGGACTAGCGGCACCGGGGAGCTGTTTTTT. Encoded protein: CASSEYGTSGTGELFF. The gene calls are TRBV6-1 and TRBJ2-2; 11 bases fit TRBD2. Trimming took 2 bases from V and 4 from J; bases not matched to a gene: 3. Germline values: CDR1 MNHNS, CDR2 SASEGT. This CDR3 has 16 amino acids.

V is TRBV1 and J is TRBJ2-3; no DNA check was done on the table's D call, TRBD2. TRBV1 is noted as a pseudogene. This CDR3 has 20 amino acids. Written as DNA, the CDR3 is TGCACCAGCAGCCCCCCAAGGGAGGGAGGAAAAGCGCCGCGCACAGATACGCAGTATTTT. This sequence encodes CTSSPPREGGKAPRTDTQYF.

V gene TRBV6-4 combines with J gene TRBJ1-2; the D gene is possibly TRBD1 (5 bases). The V end was cut by 0 bases, the J end by 8 bases, with 13 bases between. CDR3 size: 14 residues. CDR1 is MRHNA, CDR2 SNTAGT, per germline. Here the CDR3 reads CASSDSLGVGGYTF. The CDR3 nucleotides read TGTGCCAGCAGTGACTCGCTAGGGGTGGGCGGCTACACCTTC.

The V gene is TRBV2, the J gene TRBJ2-5; D is possibly TRBD1 (5 bases). This CDR3 comprises 11 residues. Trimming removed 7 bases from V and 5 bases from J, with 8 bases in between. The germline gives CDR1 SNHLY, CDR2 FYNNEI. CDR3 sequence (DNA): TGTGCCAGCAAAGGGGCTGAGACCCAGTACTTC. It encodes CASKGAETQYF. Combining the CDR3 with reference TRBV2 and TRBJ2-5 gives the whole variable domain EPEVTQTPSHQVTQMGQEVILRCVPISNHLYFYWYRQILGQKVEFLVSFYNNEISEKSEIFDDQFSVERPDGSNFTLKIRSTKLEDSAMYFCASKGAETQYFGPGTRLLVL.

This clone appeared a single time. The chain links TRBV6-2 or TRBV6-3 to TRBJ2-1, with 9 bases lining up with TRBD2. Germline loops: CDR1 MNHEY, CDR2 SVGEGT. The CDR3 is 16 residues long. The ends lost 0 bases at V and 6 bases at J; junction bases unmatched: 6. This chain's CDR3 is CASSYSRLAGSNEQFF. The CDR3 bases are TGTGCCAGCAGTTACTCGAGGCTAGCGGGGAGCAATGAGCAGTTCTTC.

The chain uses TRBV5-5 and TRBJ1-6; D not certain. There are 14 residues in the CDR3. Germline values: CDR1 SGHKS, CDR2 YYEKEE (reference sequence). With 1 base removed from V and 9 bases from J, the gap between germline ends came to 11 bases. The DNA of the CDR3 is TGTGCCAGCAGCTTGAATGAGGAGTCTTCACCCCTCCACTTT. Translation gives CASSLNEESSPLHF.

V usage is TRBV2 and J usage is TRBJ2-7, with 10 bases matching TRBD1. This CDR3 region has 15 residues. The ends lost 4 bases at V and 3 bases at J; junction bases unmatched: 6. The V gene's germline CDR1 is SNHLY and CDR2 FYNNEI. This chain's CDR3 is CASSGRDRGGYEQYF. The DNA of the CDR3 is TGTGCCAGCAGTGGCCGGGACAGGGGAGGCTACGAGCAGTACTTC.

The chain is built from TRBV7-8 and TRBJ1-1, with D unclear. The CDR3 sequence is 15 residues long. The germline V and J ends were trimmed by 2 bases and 0 bases, with 10 bases remaining between them. Germline V gene lookup returns CDR1 SGHVS and CDR2 FQNEAQ. The CDR3 protein is CASSLQREMNTEAFF. CDR3 in DNA: TGTGCCAGCAGCTTACAGCGGGAGATGAACACTGAAGCTTTCTTT. The variable domain in full, completed from reference TRBV7-8 and TRBJ1-1, reads GAGVSQSPRYKVAKRGQDVALRCDPISGHVSLFWYQQALGQGPEFLTYFQNEAQLDKSGLPSDRFFAERPEGSVSTLKIQRTQQEDSAVYLCASSLQREMNTEAFFGQGTRLTVV.